The rows below give T cell receptor beta chains drawn from one sample of a study of identical twins. Each CDR3 protein is one row after TCRdb ran MiXCR on the 5' RACE reads. The sample holds 1.5 million or so distinct CDR3 sequences; less than 40% are singletons and the top ten take about 0.27%. Sequencing was carried out using cord blood. All receptors come from a newborn girl in good health. Both conserved end residues are part of each CDR3.

V	J	CDR3
TRBV7-9	TRBJ1-1	CASSLQGLDTEAFF
TRBV2	TRBJ1-4	CASRKTGGSAEKLFF
TRBV10-3	TRBJ2-3	CAISERNDTQYF
TRBV6-1	TRBJ1-1	CASSGEGARAFF
TRBV3-1	TRBJ2-7	CASSLTTGTYEQYF
TRBV27	TRBJ2-2	CASSPRLAGGLLSGELFF
TRBV6-6	TRBJ2-3	CASSWGNTDTQYF
TRBV6-2/TRBV6-3	TRBJ2-7	CASSYVKGRNEQYF
TRBV2	TRBJ2-7	CASSAGEVAYEQYF
TRBV2	TRBJ2-2	CASSEASGVWSTGELFF
TRBV2	TRBJ1-5	CASRVSGKQPQHF
TRBV20-1	TRBJ2-1	CSASPSEGGFYNEQFF
TRBV5-6	TRBJ2-1	CASSLIWDRLGNNEQFF
TRBV14	TRBJ2-1	CASSPAPALDNEQFF
TRBV7-2	NA	CASSLTSGGGNNEQYF
TRBV7-9	TRBJ2-1	CASSLARTTLDNEQFF
TRBV11-3	NA	CASSTRAGHYNEQYF
TRBV20-1	TRBJ1-2	CSARDRGSANYGYTF
TRBV27	TRBJ2-5	CASSLRLAGEETQYF
TRBV7-2	TRBJ2-4	CASSLGSEVAGNIQYF
TRBV7-9	TRBJ2-5	CASSNRHTQETQYF
TRBV12-3/TRBV12-4	TRBJ2-1	CASSPTATGRYNEQFF
TRBV24-1	TRBJ2-3	CATSQTTTPDTQYF
TRBV29-1	TRBJ2-3	CSVRGGTDTQYF
TRBV2	TRBJ2-1	CASKGAWEQFF
TRBV15	TRBJ2-1	CATSREDRGSYNEQFF
TRBV12-5	TRBJ2-1	CASGPRAVYNEQFF
TRBV4-2	TRBJ2-1	CASSQEGKQFF
TRBV28	TRBJ1-5	CASSLKPQHF
TRBV10-3	TRBJ2-7	CAISESRQGAYEQYF
TRBV20-1	TRBJ2-7	CSARGTARSYEQYF
TRBV20-1	TRBJ2-2	CSARRGRRTGELFF